These 23 T cell receptor beta chains were all obtained from the same sample, sequenced in a study of response to subunit inactivated influenza vaccine. TCRdb processed the RT-PCR reads anew with MiXCR; each CDR3 protein has one entry. This table holds 560,000 or so distinct CDR3 sequences, 6% to 9% found once. Source: PBMCs from blood, taken roughly 24 months after vaccination. Source of these receptors: a man aged 45 to 75 who received an inactivated influenza vaccine.

In its sample, this clonotype was seen a few times. The chain carries TRBV20-1 and TRBJ1-5; TRBD1 matches at 9 bases. V shed 7 bases and J 1 base; nucleotides not matched to a gene: 5. CDR3 length equals 14 residues. Germline V gene sequence: CDR1 DFQATT, CDR2 SNEGSKA (reference sequence). CDR3 nucleotide sequence: TGCAGTGGATTACAGGGGGCGAGCAATCAGCCCCAGCATTTT. This sequence encodes CSGLQGASNQPQHF.

The genes are TRBV5-5 and TRBJ2-3, with D tentatively TRBD1 (6 bases). There are 15 residues in the CDR3. V was cut by 3 bases and J by 5 bases, with 16 bases left in between. CDR1 is SGHKS and CDR2 is YYEKEE in the germline V gene (reference sequence). CDR3 sequence: CASSSSGVRGDTQYF. The CDR3 DNA reads TGTGCCAGCAGCTCTTCAGGGGTCAGGGGAGATACGCAGTATTTT.

This chain uses TRBV10-3 with TRBJ1-2; D not certain. The germline CDR1 and CDR2 sequences are ENHRY and SYGVKD. V was clipped by 3 bases and J by 2 bases, with 13 bases between them. The CDR3 contains 15 residues. The CDR3: CAISEQILANYGYTF. Here the CDR3 DNA reads TGTGCCATCAGTGAACAGATCTTAGCGAACTATGGCTACACCTTC.

The chain uses TRBV20-1 and TRBJ2-7, with a possible D match to TRBD1 (7 bases). Germline values: CDR1 DFQATT, CDR2 SNEGSKA (reference sequence). V lost 5 bases and J lost 0, with 23 bases in between. This CDR3 contains 17 residues. The CDR3 sequence is CSAPKGAPSVDSYEQYF. Written as DNA, the CDR3 is TGCAGTGCTCCCAAGGGGGCGCCTAGCGTCGACTCCTACGAGCAGTACTTC.

This chain joins TRBV12-3 or TRBV12-4 and TRBJ2-2, with 9 nucleotides matching TRBD1. The CDR3 is 15 amino acids. The J segment lost 4 bases and the V segment lost 8 bases, leaving 8 bases of the junction unmatched. In nucleotides, the CDR3 is TGTGCCAGCGACTTCGGACAGGGGACCACCGGGGAGCTGTTTTTT. Protein product: CASDFGQGTTGELFF.

This clonotype was observed a few times. This sequence joins TRBV7-2 and TRBJ2-3; no firm D call. Germline CDR1 SGHTA, CDR2 FQGNSA. This CDR3 contains 15 residues. V shed 1 base and J shed 4 bases, with 12 bases lying between them. The CDR3 sequence is CASSLVSSRADTQYF. In nucleotides, the CDR3 is TGTGCCAGCAGCTTAGTCTCCAGTAGGGCAGATACGCAGTATTTT.

This clonotype was seen ten or more times. V and J are TRBV6-2 or TRBV6-3 and TRBJ2-1; D possibly corresponds to TRBD2 (5 bases). CDR3 length: 16 amino acids. Germline V gene sequence: CDR1 MNHEY, CDR2 SVGEGT. V was pared by 5 bases and J by 1 base, with 15 bases between. Here the CDR3 reads CASSEDSRGSYNEQFF. The CDR3 coding sequence is TGTGCCAGCAGTGAGGACTCTCGAGGGTCCTACAATGAGCAGTTCTTC.

The chain uses TRBV6-2 or TRBV6-3 and TRBJ2-5, with D perhaps TRBD2 (5 bases). V was clipped by 5 bases and J by 5 bases, with 15 bases between them. Germline V gene sequence: CDR1 MNHEY, CDR2 SVGEGT. The CDR3 extends over 14 amino acids. The CDR3 is CASSTGGLVETQYF. CDR3 nucleotides: TGTGCCAGCAGTACCGGCGGGCTAGTCGAGACCCAGTACTTC.

This clonotype was found a few times. This chain uses TRBV6-2 or TRBV6-3 with TRBJ1-2; D is unresolved. The CDR3 length is 15 residues. Trimming shortened V by 3 bases and J by 2 bases, and 13 bases separated the two germline ends. Germline loops: CDR1 MNHEY, CDR2 SVGEGT. This CDR3 is CASSYHPRSNYGYTF. CDR3 nucleotides: TGTGCCAGCAGTTATCACCCCAGATCGAACTATGGCTACACCTTC.

The rearrangement links TRBV6-5 to TRBJ2-1; no clear D. V lost 0 bases to trimming and J lost 8 bases, with 14 bases between them. Germline CDR1 reads MNHEY; CDR2 reads SVGAGI. This CDR3 comprises 15 residues. The CDR3 DNA follows: TGTGCCAGCAGTTACTCGCCGGCTACTTCGGATGAGCAGTTCTTC. Protein product: CASSYSPATSDEQFF.

This clonotype was seen repeatedly, ten times or more. The rearrangement joins TRBV24-1 to TRBJ2-2, with 9 bases that match TRBD1. Germline CDR1 and CDR2: KGHDR and SFDVKD. The CDR3 covers 17 residues. V shed 4 bases, J shed 6 bases, and the junction held 11 bases outside the gene matches. The CDR3 protein is CATSDPRGTGSAGELFF. For the CDR3, the DNA is TGTGCCACCAGTGACCCACGCGGGACAGGGTCTGCCGGGGAGCTGTTTTTT.

This clonotype was seen many times. The chain carries TRBV28 and TRBJ2-1, with unresolved D. From germline, CDR1 is MDHEN and CDR2 SYDVKM. The CDR3 runs to 15 residues. V was pared by 3 bases and J by 0 bases, with 9 bases between. The CDR3 coding sequence is TGTGCCAGCAGTTTTCTACGGAGCTCCTACAATGAGCAGTTCTTC. Its protein product is CASSFLRSSYNEQFF.

This clonotype has just a few counts. The V and J genes are TRBV4-2 and TRBJ1-6; D remains ambiguous. The germline V and J ends were trimmed by 0 bases and 0 bases, with 6 bases remaining between them. This CDR3 has 16 amino acids. Germline V gene data show CDR1 as LGHNA and CDR2 as YNFKEQ. CDR3 bases: TGTGCCAGCAGCCAAGAAGAAAACTCCTATAATTCACCCCTCCACTTT. Amino acid sequence: CASSQEENSYNSPLHF.

This clonotype was counted ten times or more. The V gene is TRBV6-2 or TRBV6-3, the J gene TRBJ2-3; D uncertain. This CDR3 spans 16 amino acids. V shed 2 bases and J shed 7 bases, with 19 bases lying between them. CDR1 and CDR2 (germline): MNHEY, SVGEGT. CDR3 nucleotides: TGTGCCAGCAGTTACCCCCTAACTACGGGCGTATATACGCAGTATTTT. It encodes CASSYPLTTGVYTQYF.

This clonotype was seen only a few times. V gene TRBV5-1 combines with J gene TRBJ1-2; TRBD1 agrees at 7 bases. The V gene end was trimmed by 1 base and the J gene end by 4 bases; junction bases not matched to a gene: 4. Germline loops: CDR1 SGHRS, CDR2 YFSETQ. CDR3 length: 14 amino acids. The CDR3 spells CASSLRQGGYGYTF. Here the CDR3 DNA reads TGCGCCAGCAGCTTGAGACAGGGCGGCTATGGCTACACCTTC.

The rearrangement joins TRBV9 to TRBJ2-5; TRBD2 agrees at 8 bases. The V gene's germline CDR1 is SGDLS and CDR2 YYNGEE. Unmatched junction bases numbered 12, after V lost 0 bases and J lost 2 bases. This CDR3 contains 18 residues. The CDR3 is CASSVGIRVTSGQETQYF. In nucleotides, the CDR3 is TGTGCCAGCAGCGTAGGGATTAGGGTAACTAGCGGACAAGAGACCCAGTACTTC.

The rearrangement joins TRBV14 to TRBJ1-1, with D possibly TRBD1 on 5 matching bases. The germline V gene encodes CDR1 SGHDN and CDR2 FVKESK. V was pared by 3 bases and J by 7 bases, with 15 bases between. The CDR3 sequence is 14 residues long. Written as DNA, the CDR3 is TGTGCCAGCAGCCACTTTGGAGGGGAAGTTGAAGCTTTCTTT. Encoded protein: CASSHFGGEVEAFF.

V and J are TRBV6-1 and TRBJ2-3; D assignment may be TRBD1 or TRBD2 (7 bases each). The germline gives CDR1 MNHNS, CDR2 SASEGT. The CDR3 is made up of 15 amino acids. Trimming left V 2 bases short and J 3 bases short, with 12 bases between. CDR3 bases: TGTGCCAGCAGTGAACCAGGGGGGGGAACAGATACGCAGTATTTT. Translation: CASSEPGGGTDTQYF.

This clonotype was seen at least ten times. V and J are TRBV29-1 and TRBJ2-5; 12 bases map to TRBD2. The V segment lost 2 bases and the J segment 3 bases; nucleotides outside the gene matches: 1. The CDR3 has 14 residues. Germline V gives CDR1 SQVTM, CDR2 ANQGSEA. CDR3 nucleotide sequence: TGCAGCGTTGAACGACTAGCGGGAGAAGAGACCCAGTACTTC. Amino acids: CSVERLAGEETQYF.

J is TRBJ2-7 and V is TRBV5-1, with D perhaps being TRBD1 or TRBD2 (5 bases each). The ends were cut back, 0 bases at V and 4 bases at J, with 14 bases in the middle. Germline CDR1 is SGHRS and CDR2 is YFSETQ. The CDR3 runs 15 residues. The CDR3 DNA follows: TGCGCCAGCAGCTTGGCTGGGACCTCACCTTACGAGCAGTACTTC. This encodes CASSLAGTSPYEQYF.

The V call is TRBV12-3 or TRBV12-4, the J call TRBJ1-6; D not resolved. V gave up 7 bases and J gave up 6 bases, with 13 bases separating them. This CDR3 has 14 amino acids. Written as DNA, the CDR3 is TGTGCCAGCACCTATGGGGTGGCTAATTCACCCCTCCACTTT. Its translation: CASTYGVANSPLHF.

The J gene is TRBJ1-5, the V gene TRBV5-5; D not resolved. The length of the CDR3 is 15 residues. Trimming shortened V by 3 bases and J by 5 bases, and 15 bases separated the two germline ends. Germline V lookup: CDR1 SGHKS, CDR2 YYEKEE (reference sequence). CDR3 region: CASSSVTGADQPQHF. CDR3 DNA sequence: TGTGCCAGCAGCTCGGTAACGGGCGCCGATCAGCCCCAGCATTTT.

As to this clonotype: The germline gene is not matched at one end of the junction; a read error may be the cause. This chain links TRBV7-8 with TRBJ2-1, with 7 bases that match TRBD2. Germline CDR1 SGHVS, CDR2 FQNEAQ. CDR3 length: 17 residues. CDR3 in amino acids: CASSLESLAASCNEQFF. Written as DNA, the CDR3 is TGTGCCAGCAGCTTAGAATCCCTAGCGGCCTCCTGCAATGAGCAGTTCTTC.